Listed here are 17 T cell receptor beta chains from one sample, sequenced in a study of T cells and Merkel cell carcinoma outcomes. Produced via immunoSEQ multiplex PCR; TCRdb's table is partial and in-frame only. Its table lists 64 clones. Material: tumor tissue from Merkel cell carcinoma. The receptor set was obtained from a human donor with Merkel cell carcinoma.

The CDR3 is CASSLTTGGDQPQHF. The CDR3 coding sequence is TGTGCCAGCAGCTTAACTACCGGGGGGGATCAGCCCCAGCATTTT. The genes are TRBV7-9 and TRBJ1-5, with D maybe TRBD1 (5 bases). Trimming removed 2 bases from V and 5 bases from J, with 13 bases in between. The CDR3 loop spans 15 amino acids. Germline CDR1 is SEHNR and CDR2 is FQNEAQ (reference sequence).

The CDR3, as DNA: TGTGCCAGCAGCCCAGGTCCGAACTACGAGCAGTACTTC. Translating it yields CASSPGPNYEQYF. V usage is TRBV7-6 and J usage is TRBJ2-7, with D hard to call. V dropped 5 bases and J dropped 3 bases, with 11 bases sitting between them. The CDR3 runs 13 residues. CDR1 is SGHVS, CDR2 FNYEAQ, per germline.

The chain uses TRBV2 and TRBJ1-6; 7 bases fit TRBD1. The CDR3 consists of 13 residues. Germline V CDR1 and CDR2: SNHLY, FYNNEI. The V and J ends lost 4 bases and 8 bases, in that order; junction bases with no gene match: 2. CDR3 in amino acids: CASSVDRYSPLHF. Written as DNA, the CDR3 is TGTGCCAGCAGTGTGGACAGGTATTCACCCCTCCACTTT. The full variable domain, completed using reference TRBV2 and TRBJ1-6, is EPEVTQTPSHQVTQMGQEVILRCVPISNHLYFYWYRQILGQKVEFLVSFYNNEISEKSEIFDDQFSVERPDGSNFTLKIRSTKLEDSAMYFCASSVDRYSPLHFGNGTRLTVT.

The V gene is TRBV10-3, the J gene TRBJ2-7; TRBD1 might be the D (5 bases). Trimming took off 5 bases at V and 4 bases at J, with 9 bases between the two ends. This CDR3 comprises 12 residues. The germline V gene has CDR1 ENHRY and CDR2 SYGVKD. The CDR3 DNA reads TGTGCCATCAGTAACCCAGGGTACGAGCAGTACTTC. Translation gives CAISNPGYEQYF.

The V gene is TRBV18, the J gene TRBJ2-5, with D perhaps given as TRBD1 or TRBD2 (5 bases each). Germline V CDR1 and CDR2: KGHSH, LQKENI. V shed 0 bases and J shed 5 bases, with 10 bases lying between them. CDR3 size: 14 residues. The CDR3 region is CASSPPGERETQYF. In DNA, the CDR3 is TGTGCCAGCTCACCACCGGGGGAGCGGGAGACCCAGTACTTC.

The V gene is TRBV25-1, the J gene TRBJ1-1; no definite D call. V was pared by 5 bases and J by 7 bases, with 11 bases between. This CDR3 contains 12 residues. In germline, CDR1 is MGHDK, CDR2 SYGVNS. The CDR3 loop reads CASSPRWNEAFF. The CDR3 region has the DNA TGTGCCAGCAGTCCCAGGTGGAATGAAGCTTTCTTT.

The chain joins TRBV30 to TRBJ2-7, with D perhaps being TRBD1 or TRBD2 (5 bases each). Trimming shortened V by 0 bases and J by 6 bases, and 15 bases separated the two germline ends. Germline V gene sequence: CDR1 GTSNPN, CDR2 SVGIG (reference sequence). CDR3 size: 14 residues. CDR3 residues: CAWSVWGTIGEQYF. The CDR3 DNA reads TGTGCCTGGAGTGTCTGGGGGACCATCGGCGAGCAGTACTTC. The entire variable domain, with the rest obtained from reference TRBV30 and TRBJ2-7, is as follows: SQTIHQWPATLVQPVGSPLSLECTVEGTSNPNLYWYRQAAGRGLQLLFYSVGIGQISSEVPQNLSASRPQDRQFILSSKKLLLSDSGFYLCAWSVWGTIGEQYFGPGTRLTVT.

This chain joins TRBV30 and TRBJ2-6; weak D call: TRBD2 (5 bases). Germline CDR1 is GTSNPN and CDR2 is SVGIG (reference sequence). The CDR3 has 14 residues. V lost 3 bases, J lost 2 bases, and 8 bases lay in between. The CDR3 coding sequence is TGTGCCTGGAGCCTGGGAGCTGGGGCCAACGTCCTGACTTTC. Translated, it gives CAWSLGAGANVLTF. Drawing the rest from reference TRBV30 and TRBJ2-6, the complete variable domain is SQTIHQWPATLVQPVGSPLSLECTVEGTSNPNLYWYRQAAGRGLQLLFYSVGIGQISSEVPQNLSASRPQDRQFILSSKKLLLSDSGFYLCAWSLGAGANVLTFGAGSRLTVL.

This chain links TRBV18 with TRBJ2-4; D remains unclear. V lost 2 bases and J 2 bases, leaving 10 bases between the germline ends. Germline CDR1 and CDR2: KGHSH and LQKENI. There are 15 residues in the CDR3. CDR3 sequence reads: CASSPSSGSKNIQYF. The CDR3 DNA sequence: TGTGCCAGCTCACCATCGTCCGGGTCCAAAAACATTCAGTACTTC.

The V call is TRBV28, the J call TRBJ1-4; D gene uncertain. Germline V lookup: CDR1 MDHEN, CDR2 SYDVKM. This CDR3 is built from 13 residues. Deletions cut 11 bases from V and 5 bases from J, with 15 bases between. CDR3 DNA sequence: TGTGCCGGTAGGACGGACCCGAATGAAAAACTGTTTTTT. This translates into CAGRTDPNEKLFF.

For this clone: One junction end disagrees with the germline gene, perhaps due to a read error. V gene TRBV4-2 combines with J gene TRBJ2-7, with a weak D call TRBD1 (5 bases). The CDR3 extends over 16 amino acids. Germline assignment: CDR1 LGHNA and CDR2 YNFKEQ. CDR3 sequence reads: CVSSQSRSGWDYEQYF. The DNA for the CDR3 is TGTGTCAGCAGCCAATCGCGGTCAGGGTGGGACTACGAGCAGTACTTC.

V is TRBV18 and J is TRBJ1-4; 7 bases fit TRBD1. The CDR3 is 16 amino acids. The germline V gene encodes CDR1 KGHSH and CDR2 LQKENI. Unmatched junction bases numbered 9, after V lost 4 bases and J lost 4 bases. CDR3 residues: CASSHLDRDGNEKLFF. In DNA, the CDR3 is TGTGCCAGCTCACACCTCGACAGGGACGGTAATGAAAAACTGTTTTTT.

The chain employs TRBV11-2 and TRBJ1-1; 9 bases line up with TRBD1. J was trimmed by 2 bases and V by 6 bases; bases with no gene match: 7. The length of the CDR3 is 15 residues. From germline, CDR1 is SGHAT and CDR2 FQNNGV. In nucleotides, the CDR3 is TGTGCCAGCAGAAGACAGGGGGGGATAAACACTGAAGCTTTCTTT. It yields the protein CASRRQGGINTEAFF.

This chain joins TRBV5-1 and TRBJ2-7; 8 bases agree with TRBD1. V lost 4 bases to trimming and J lost 0 bases; unmatched junction nucleotides: 3. The germline V gene has CDR1 SGHRS and CDR2 YFSETQ. This CDR3 contains 14 residues. The CDR3 DNA sequence: TGCGCCAGCAGCCCGGGGACAGGCTCCTACGAGCAGTACTTC. Translating it yields CASSPGTGSYEQYF.

This clone occurred a few times. The J gene is TRBJ1-3, the V gene TRBV19, with D possibly matching TRBD1 (5 bases). CDR1 LNHDA and CDR2 SQIVND come from the germline V gene (reference sequence). Trimming cost V 7 bases and J 2 bases, with 15 bases left between them. This CDR3 spans 15 amino acids. This CDR3 is CASTLMAGPGNTIYF. CDR3 DNA sequence: TGTGCCAGTACCCTAATGGCAGGGCCTGGAAACACCATATATTTT.

The V gene is TRBV5-1, the J gene TRBJ1-2; no firm D call. Germline V gene data show CDR1 as SGHRS and CDR2 as YFSETQ. Trimming removed 5 bases from V and 8 bases from J, with 19 bases in between. The CDR3 extends over 14 amino acids. CDR3 region: CASSDYAVVEGYTF. The CDR3 coding sequence is TGCGCCAGCAGTGATTATGCCGTGGTGGAAGGCTACACCTTC.

This chain links TRBV9 with TRBJ1-4; 7 bases fit TRBD1. The CDR3 spans 11 residues. The junction had 5 bases not matched to a gene; V was cut back by 4 bases and J by 14 bases. Germline V gene lookup returns CDR1 SGDLS and CDR2 YYNGEE. CDR3 nucleotides: TGTGCCAGCAGCTCAGGGGGTGGGCTGTTTTTT. Protein: CASSSGGGLFF.